This TCR beta chain appears in the sequencing data of a study of T-cell reconstitution after alpha-beta-depleted transplantation in children. Whole-study results and caveats: Expanded graft clones, several hundred of them, were reportedly the source of alpha-beta T cells about two months after transplant. Fresh T-cell production supplied most of the T-cell counts and diversity seen one year after transplant. From surviving recipient T cells and thymic progenitors came the high day-60 TCRbeta diversity observed in some patients.

A TCRbeta library incorporating unique molecular identifiers was prepared. TCRdb passed the PCR reads through MiXCR, listing each CDR3 protein once. This sample has hundreds of thousands of distinct CDR3 sequences; over 9.5% occur once, and the top ten carry approximately 2%. A few counts support this clonotype. The antigen is not known. The TCR was taken from a child aged 2 to 15 with inherited bone marrow failure, due to receive a stem cell transplant. Sequencing used PBMCs, obtained before TCRalphabeta/CD19-depleted stem cell transplant.

CDR3 nucleotides: TGTGCCAGCAGTTATTTGGCTCTAGCGCCTTACAATGAGCAGTTCTTC. This encodes CASSYLALAPYNEQFF. The rearrangement joins TRBV6-5 to TRBJ2-1; tentatively, D is TRBD2 (6 bases). The CDR3 is made up of 16 amino acids. Per germline, CDR1 MNHEY and CDR2 SVGAGI. The germline V and J ends were trimmed by 3 bases and 4 bases, with 16 bases remaining between them.